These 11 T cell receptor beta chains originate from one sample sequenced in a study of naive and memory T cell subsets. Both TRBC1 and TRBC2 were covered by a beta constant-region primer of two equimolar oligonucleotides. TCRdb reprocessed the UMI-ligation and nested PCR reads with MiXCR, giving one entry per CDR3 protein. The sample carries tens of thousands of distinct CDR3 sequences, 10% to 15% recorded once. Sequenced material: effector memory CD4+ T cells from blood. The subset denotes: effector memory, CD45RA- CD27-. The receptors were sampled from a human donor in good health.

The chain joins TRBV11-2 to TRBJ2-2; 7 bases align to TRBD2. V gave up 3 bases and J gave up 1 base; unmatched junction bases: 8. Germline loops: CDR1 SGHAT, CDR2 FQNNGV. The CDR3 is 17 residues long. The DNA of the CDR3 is TGTGCCAGCAGCTTGTCCGGCGGGAGAGGGAACACCGGGGAGCTGTTTTTT. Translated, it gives CASSLSGGRGNTGELFF.

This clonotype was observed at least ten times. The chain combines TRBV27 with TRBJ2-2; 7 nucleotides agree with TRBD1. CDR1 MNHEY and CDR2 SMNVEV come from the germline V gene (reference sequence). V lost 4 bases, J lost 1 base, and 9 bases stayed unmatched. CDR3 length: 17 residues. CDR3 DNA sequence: TGTGCCAGCAGTTCTAACCTAGACAGGGTGAACACCGGGGAGCTGTTTTTT. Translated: CASSSNLDRVNTGELFF.

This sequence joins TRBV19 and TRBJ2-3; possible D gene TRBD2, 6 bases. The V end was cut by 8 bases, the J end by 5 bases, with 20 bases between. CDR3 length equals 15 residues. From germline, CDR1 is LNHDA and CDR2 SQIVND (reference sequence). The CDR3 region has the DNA TGTGCCAGTCAGAGGGGACCGGGGGTGAGAGATACGCAGTATTTT. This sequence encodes CASQRGPGVRDTQYF. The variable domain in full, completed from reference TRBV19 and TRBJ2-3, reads DGGITQSPKYLFRKEGQNVTLSCEQNLNHDAMYWYRQDPGQGLRLIYYSQIVNDFQKGDIAEGYSVSREKKESFPLTVTSAQKNPTAFYLCASQRGPGVRDTQYFGPGTRLTVL.

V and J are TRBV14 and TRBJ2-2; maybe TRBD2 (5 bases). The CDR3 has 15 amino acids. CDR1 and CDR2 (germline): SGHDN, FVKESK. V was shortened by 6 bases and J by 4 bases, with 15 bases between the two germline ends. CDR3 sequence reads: CASRASTAATGELFF. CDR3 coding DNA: TGTGCCAGCAGGGCGAGCACAGCGGCCACCGGGGAGCTGTTTTTT.

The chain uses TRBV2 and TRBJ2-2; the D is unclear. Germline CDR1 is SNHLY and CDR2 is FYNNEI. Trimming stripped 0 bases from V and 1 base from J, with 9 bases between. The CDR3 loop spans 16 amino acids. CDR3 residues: CASSEAYAQNTGELFF. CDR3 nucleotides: TGTGCCAGCAGTGAAGCATATGCCCAGAACACCGGGGAGCTGTTTTTT.

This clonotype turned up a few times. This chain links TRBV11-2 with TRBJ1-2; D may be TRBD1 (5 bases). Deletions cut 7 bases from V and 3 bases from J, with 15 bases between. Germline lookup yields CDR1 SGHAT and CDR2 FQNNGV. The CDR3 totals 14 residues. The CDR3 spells CASTPGQGDYGYTF. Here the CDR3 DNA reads TGTGCCAGCACCCCCGGGCAGGGCGACTATGGCTACACCTTC. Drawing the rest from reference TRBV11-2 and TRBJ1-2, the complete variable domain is EAGVAQSPRYKIIEKRQSVAFWCNPISGHATLYWYQQILGQGPKLLIQFQNNGVVDDSQLPKDRFSAERLKGVDSTLKIQPAKLEDSAVYLCASTPGQGDYGYTFGSGTRLTVV.

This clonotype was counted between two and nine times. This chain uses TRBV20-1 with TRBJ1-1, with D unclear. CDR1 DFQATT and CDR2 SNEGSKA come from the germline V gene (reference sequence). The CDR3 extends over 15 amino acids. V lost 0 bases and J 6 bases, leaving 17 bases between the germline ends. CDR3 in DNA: TGCAGTGCTAGAGATACGCGGCAGACGAGGGCTGAAGCTTTCTTT. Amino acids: CSARDTRQTRAEAFF.

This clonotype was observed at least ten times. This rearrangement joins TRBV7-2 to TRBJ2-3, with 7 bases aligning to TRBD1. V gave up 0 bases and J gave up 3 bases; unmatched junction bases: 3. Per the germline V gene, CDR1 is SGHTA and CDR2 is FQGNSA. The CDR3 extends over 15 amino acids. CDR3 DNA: TGTGCCAGCAGCTTAGCGTACAGGGGTACAGATACGCAGTATTTT. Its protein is CASSLAYRGTDTQYF. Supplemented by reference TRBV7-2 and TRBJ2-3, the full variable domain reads GAGVSQSPSNKVTEKGKDVELRCDPISGHTALYWYRQSLGQGLEFLIYFQGNSAPDKSGLPSDRFSAERTGGSVSTLTIQRTQQEDSAVYLCASSLAYRGTDTQYFGPGTRLTVL.

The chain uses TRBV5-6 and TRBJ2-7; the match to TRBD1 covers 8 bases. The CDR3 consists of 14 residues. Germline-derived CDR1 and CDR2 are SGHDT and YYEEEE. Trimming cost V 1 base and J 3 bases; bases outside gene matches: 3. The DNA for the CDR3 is TGTGCCAGCAGCTTGTCCAGGGGGCTCTACGAGCAGTACTTC. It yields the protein CASSLSRGLYEQYF.

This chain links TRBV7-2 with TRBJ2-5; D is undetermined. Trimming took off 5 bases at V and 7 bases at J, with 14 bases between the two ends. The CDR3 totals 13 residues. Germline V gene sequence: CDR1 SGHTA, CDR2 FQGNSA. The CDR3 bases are TGTGCCAGCAGCCCCCGTGAGTGGGCGACCCAGTACTTC. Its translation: CASSPREWATQYF.

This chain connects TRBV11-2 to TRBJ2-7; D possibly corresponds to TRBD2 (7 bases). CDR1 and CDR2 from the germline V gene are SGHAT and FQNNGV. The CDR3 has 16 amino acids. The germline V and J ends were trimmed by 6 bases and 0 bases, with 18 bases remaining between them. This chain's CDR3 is CASSHIGGQSSYEQYF. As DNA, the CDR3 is TGTGCCAGCAGTCATATCGGGGGGCAGAGCTCCTACGAGCAGTACTTC.